The clone carrying this TCR beta chain has at least ten counts. The antigen is undetermined. These data come from a study of T cells in Graves' hyperthyroidism and ophthalmopathy. Study conclusions and caveats: Blood also contained most expanded thyroid clonotypes above 0.001.

It was RNA transcripts that yielded the amplified TCR beta CDR3 regions. The TCR CDR3 was amplified in a first-round RT-PCR using the HTBI primer set. TCRdb ran MiXCR on the multiplex PCR reads and lists one entry per CDR3 protein. The data show roughly 720,000 distinct CDR3 sequences, 15% to 20% seen once. V lost 0 bases and J lost 4, with 9 bases in between. CDR3 length equals 14 residues. CDR1 is SGHTA, CDR2 FQGNSA, per germline. Sequencing was carried out using blood. J is TRBJ1-1 and V is TRBV7-2; no definite D call. This clonotype was obtained from a man aged 50-59 years with Graves' hyperthyroidism. CDR3 loop: CASSLARGGTEAFF. In DNA, the CDR3 is TGTGCCAGCAGCTTAGCGCGGGGAGGCACTGAAGCTTTCTTT.